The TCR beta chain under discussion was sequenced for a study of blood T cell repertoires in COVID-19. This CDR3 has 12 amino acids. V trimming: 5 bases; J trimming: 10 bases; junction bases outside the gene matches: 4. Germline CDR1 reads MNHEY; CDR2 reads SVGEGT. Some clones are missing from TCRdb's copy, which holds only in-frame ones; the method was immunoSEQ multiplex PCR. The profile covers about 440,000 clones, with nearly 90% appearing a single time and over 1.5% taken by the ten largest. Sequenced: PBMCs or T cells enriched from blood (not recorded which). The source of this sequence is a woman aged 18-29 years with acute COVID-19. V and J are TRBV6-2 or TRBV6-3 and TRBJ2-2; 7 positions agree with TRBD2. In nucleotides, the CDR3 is TGTGCCAGCAGTGAGCTAGCGGAGGAGCTGTTTTTT. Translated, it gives CASSELAEELFF.